Listed below are T cell receptor beta chains from one sample, sequenced in a study of blood T cell repertoires in COVID-19. Data came from immunoSEQ multiplex PCR; TCRdb stores just in-frame clones and leaves some out. The table records 250,000 to 300,000 clones, over 70% of them present only once. The specimen was peripheral blood. The source of these receptors is a middle-aged woman who had recovered from COVID-19. Each CDR3 is given with its conserved first and last residue. D genes are given only for firm matches. Only part of the rows carry a size: once, few, many, or a class if the clone is expanded.

d_call	v_call	clone_size	j_call	cdr3_aa	cdr3_nt
-	TRBV12-3/TRBV12-4	-	TRBJ2-1	CASSLGASSGQFF	TGTGCCAGCAGTCTGGGGGCTTCTTCAGGGCAGTTCTTC
-	TRBV9	-	TRBJ2-3	CASSLMTGFSTDTQYF	TGTGCCAGCAGCCTGATGACAGGTTTTAGCACAGATACGCAGTATTTT
-	TRBV27	-	TRBJ1-5	CASSTGPVQPQHF	TGTGCCAGCAGTACAGGCCCGGTTCAGCCCCAGCATTTT
-	TRBV5-4	once	TRBJ1-6	CASSLGRGRNSPLHF	TGTGCCAGCAGCTTGGGCAGGGGCCGCAATTCACCCCTCCACTTT
-	TRBV6-5	-	TRBJ2-2	CASSYGIGGQGELFF	TGTGCCAGCAGTTACGGCATCGGAGGTCAAGGGGAGCTGTTTTTT
TRBD1	TRBV11-2	-	TRBJ2-7	CASSSITGQGTYEQYF	TGTGCCAGCAGCTCTATAACGGGACAGGGAACCTACGAGCAGTACTTC
TRBD1	TRBV5-5	-	TRBJ2-7	CASSNAGTGSYEQYF	TGTGCCAGCAGTAACGCCGGGACAGGGTCCTACGAGCAGTACTTC
-	TRBV5-4	-	TRBJ1-1	CASSLDGYTEAFF	TGTGCCAGCAGCTTGGACGGGTACACTGAAGCTTTCTTT
TRBD2	TRBV6-5	-	TRBJ2-1	CASRFSGGYNEQFF	TGTGCCAGCAGATTTAGCGGGGGGTACAATGAGCAGTTCTTC
TRBD1	TRBV27	-	TRBJ1-4	CASSPLYRGRREKLFF	TGTGCCAGCAGTCCACTCTACAGGGGGCGAAGAGAAAAACTGTTTTTT
-	TRBV7-2	-	TRBJ1-2	CASSPDRRYGYTF	TGTGCCAGCAGCCCCGACAGGCGATATGGCTACACCTTC
-	TRBV6-6	-	TRBJ2-7	CASSYTAGAYEQYF	TGTGCCAGCAGTTACACGGCAGGGGCCTACGAGCAGTACTTC
TRBD2	TRBV5-1	-	TRBJ2-1	CASSPSGGSSYNEQFF	TGCGCCAGCAGTCCTAGCGGGGGGAGCTCCTACAATGAGCAGTTCTTC
TRBD2	TRBV2	once	TRBJ2-5	CASSEVAGGADQYF	TGTGCCAGCAGTGAAGTAGCGGGGGGGGCGGACCAGTACTTC
TRBD1	TRBV27	-	TRBJ1-1	CASLPWGTGRIGAFF	TGTGCCAGCCTCCCCTGGGGGACAGGCCGTATAGGAGCTTTCTTT
-	TRBV12-5	-	TRBJ1-5	CASGLGQSNSNQPQHF	TGTGCTAGTGGTTTGGGACAGTCTAATAGCAATCAGCCCCAGCATTTT
TRBD1	TRBV9	once	TRBJ1-6	CASSVGGQGAPPLHF	TGTGCCAGCAGCGTAGGGGGACAGGGGGCACCCCCCCTCCACTTT
-	TRBV23-1	-	TRBJ1-6	CASSQGGGWNSPLHF	TGCGCCAGCAGTCAAGGGGGCGGATGGAATTCACCCCTCCACTTT
TRBD1	TRBV5-6	-	TRBJ1-2	CASSSMAGQGSSPTF	TGTGCCAGCAGCTCGATGGCGGGACAGGGCAGTAGTCCCACCTTC
-	TRBV2	-	TRBJ1-2	CASSTPWGSGGYTF	TGTGCCAGCAGTACACCATGGGGCTCGGGCGGCTACACCTTC
TRBD1	TRBV14	-	TRBJ1-4	CASSQDRRGIGATNEKLFF	TGTGCCAGCAGCCAAGATCGCAGGGGGATTGGAGCAACTAATGAAAAACTGTTTTTT
-	TRBV11-3	-	TRBJ2-1	CASSPSRWGDDYNEQFF	TGTGCCAGCAGCCCCAGCAGATGGGGCGACGACTACAATGAGCAGTTCTTC
TRBD2	TRBV7-9	few	TRBJ2-1	CASSERGLAGNEQFF	TGTGCCAGCAGCGAAAGGGGACTAGCGGGGAATGAGCAGTTCTTC
-	TRBV12-3/TRBV12-4	-	TRBJ1-1	CASSQTGWAFF	TGTGCCAGCAGCCAGACTGGTTGGGCTTTCTTT
-	TRBV6-2/TRBV6-3	-	TRBJ2-7	CASSPRRGYEQYF	TGTGCCAGCAGTCCCCGCCGGGGGTACGAGCAGTACTTC
-	TRBV10-2	-	TRBJ1-5	CASSEWTDQPQHF	TGCGCCAGCAGTGAATGGACAGATCAGCCCCAGCATTTT
-	TRBV30	-	TRBJ2-7	CAWSRETGYEQYF	TGTGCCTGGAGTAGGGAGACGGGCTACGAGCAGTACTTC